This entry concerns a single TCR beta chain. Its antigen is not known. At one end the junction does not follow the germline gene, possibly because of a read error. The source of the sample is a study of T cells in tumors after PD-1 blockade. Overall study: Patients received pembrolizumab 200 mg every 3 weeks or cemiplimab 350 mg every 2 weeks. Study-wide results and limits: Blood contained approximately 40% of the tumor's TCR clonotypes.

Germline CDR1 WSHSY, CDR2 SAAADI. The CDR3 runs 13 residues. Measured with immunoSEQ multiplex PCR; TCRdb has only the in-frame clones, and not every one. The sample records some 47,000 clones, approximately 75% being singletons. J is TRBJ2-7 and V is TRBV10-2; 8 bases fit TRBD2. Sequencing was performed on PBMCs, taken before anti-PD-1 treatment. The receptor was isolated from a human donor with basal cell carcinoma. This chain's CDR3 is CASSSGSSNEQYF. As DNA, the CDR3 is TGCGCCAGCAGTAGCGGGAGCTCCAACGAGCAGTACTTC.